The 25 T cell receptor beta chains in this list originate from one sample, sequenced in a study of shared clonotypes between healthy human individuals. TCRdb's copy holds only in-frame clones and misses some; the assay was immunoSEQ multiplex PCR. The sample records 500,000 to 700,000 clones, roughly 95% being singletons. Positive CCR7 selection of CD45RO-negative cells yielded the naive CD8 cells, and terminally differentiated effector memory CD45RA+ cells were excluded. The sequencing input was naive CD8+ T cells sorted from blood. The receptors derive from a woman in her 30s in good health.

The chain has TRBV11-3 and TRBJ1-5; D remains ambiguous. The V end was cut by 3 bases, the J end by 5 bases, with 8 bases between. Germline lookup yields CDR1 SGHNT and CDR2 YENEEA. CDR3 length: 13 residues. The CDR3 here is CASSFGEYQPQHF. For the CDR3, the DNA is TGTGCCAGCAGCTTTGGAGAGTATCAGCCCCAGCATTTT.

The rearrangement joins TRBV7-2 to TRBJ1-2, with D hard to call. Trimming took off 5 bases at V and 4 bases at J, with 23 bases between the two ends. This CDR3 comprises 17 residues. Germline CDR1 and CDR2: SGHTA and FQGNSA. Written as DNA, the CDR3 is TGTGCCAGCAGCACCCTCCTTGACATCTGGGCTGTCTATGGCTACACCTTC. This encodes CASSTLLDIWAVYGYTF.

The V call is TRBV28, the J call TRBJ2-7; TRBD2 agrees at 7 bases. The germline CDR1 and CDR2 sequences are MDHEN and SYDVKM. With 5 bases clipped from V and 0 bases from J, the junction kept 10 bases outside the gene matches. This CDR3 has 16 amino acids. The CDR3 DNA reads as TGTGCCAGCAGTATCCCCCTAAGGACTAGCTCCTACGAGCAGTACTTC. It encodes CASSIPLRTSSYEQYF.

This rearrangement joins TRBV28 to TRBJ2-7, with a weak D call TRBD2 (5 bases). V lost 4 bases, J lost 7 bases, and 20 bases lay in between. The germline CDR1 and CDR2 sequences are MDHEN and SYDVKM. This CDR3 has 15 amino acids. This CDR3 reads CASSSTENLRREQYF. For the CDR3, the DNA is TGTGCCAGCAGTTCGACGGAGAACCTACGGAGGGAGCAGTACTTC.

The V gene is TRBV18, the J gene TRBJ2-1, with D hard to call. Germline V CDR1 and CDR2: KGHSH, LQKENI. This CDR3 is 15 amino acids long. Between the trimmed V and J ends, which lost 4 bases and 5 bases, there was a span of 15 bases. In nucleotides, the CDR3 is TGTGCCAGCTCACGCCCTACCGGACGCAACAATGAGCAGTTCTTC. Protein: CASSRPTGRNNEQFF. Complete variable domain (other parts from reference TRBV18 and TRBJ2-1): NAGVMQNPRHLVRRRGQEARLRCSPMKGHSHVYWYRQLPEEGLKFMVYLQKENIIDESGMPKERFSAEFPKEGPSILRIQQVVRGDSAAYFCASSRPTGRNNEQFFGPGTRLTVL.

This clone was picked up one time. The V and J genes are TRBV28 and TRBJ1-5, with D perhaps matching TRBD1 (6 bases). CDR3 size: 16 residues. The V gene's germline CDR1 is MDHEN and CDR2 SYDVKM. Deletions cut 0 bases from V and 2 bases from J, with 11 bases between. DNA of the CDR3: TGTGCCAGCAGTTTATGGGCAGGGGAGGGCAATCAGCCCCAGCATTTT. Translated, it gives CASSLWAGEGNQPQHF.

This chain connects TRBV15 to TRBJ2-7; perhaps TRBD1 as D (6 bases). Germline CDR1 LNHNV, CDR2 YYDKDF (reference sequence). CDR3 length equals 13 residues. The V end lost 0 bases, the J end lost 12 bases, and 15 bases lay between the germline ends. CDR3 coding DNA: TGTGCCACCAGCAGAGAGGGGGCAGAGTCAAGGTACTTC. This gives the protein CATSREGAESRYF.

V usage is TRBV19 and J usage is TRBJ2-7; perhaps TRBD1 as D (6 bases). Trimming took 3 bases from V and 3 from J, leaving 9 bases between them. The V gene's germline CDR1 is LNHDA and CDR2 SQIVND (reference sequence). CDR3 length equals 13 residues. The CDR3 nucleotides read TGTGCCAGTAGTATGGGGGCCAGCTACGAGCAGTACTTC. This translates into CASSMGASYEQYF.

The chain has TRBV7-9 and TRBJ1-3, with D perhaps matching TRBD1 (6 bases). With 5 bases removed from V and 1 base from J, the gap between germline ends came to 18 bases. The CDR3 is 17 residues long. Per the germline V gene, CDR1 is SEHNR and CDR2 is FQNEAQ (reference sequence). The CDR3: CASSRSQGPESGNTIYF. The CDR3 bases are TGTGCCAGCAGCCGCTCACAGGGTCCGGAATCTGGAAACACCATATATTTT.

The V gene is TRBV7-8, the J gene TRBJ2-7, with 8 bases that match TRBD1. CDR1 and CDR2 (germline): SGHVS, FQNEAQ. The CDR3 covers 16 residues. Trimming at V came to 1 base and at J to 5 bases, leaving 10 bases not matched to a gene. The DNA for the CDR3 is TGTGCCAGCAGCTTAGACCCGCGGACAGGGTGGAACGAGCAGTACTTC. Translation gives CASSLDPRTGWNEQYF. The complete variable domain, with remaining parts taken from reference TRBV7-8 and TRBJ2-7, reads GAGVSQSPRYKVAKRGQDVALRCDPISGHVSLFWYQQALGQGPEFLTYFQNEAQLDKSGLPSDRFFAERPEGSVSTLKIQRTQQEDSAVYLCASSLDPRTGWNEQYFGPGTRLTVT.

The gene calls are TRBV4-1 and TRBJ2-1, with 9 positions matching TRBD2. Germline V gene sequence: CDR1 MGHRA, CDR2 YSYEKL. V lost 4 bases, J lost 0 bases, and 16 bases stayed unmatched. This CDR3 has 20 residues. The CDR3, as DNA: TGCGCCAGCAGCCCTGCTGGCGGGAGGGCCGCCCTAACCTCCTACAATGAGCAGTTCTTC. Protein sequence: CASSPAGGRAALTSYNEQFF.

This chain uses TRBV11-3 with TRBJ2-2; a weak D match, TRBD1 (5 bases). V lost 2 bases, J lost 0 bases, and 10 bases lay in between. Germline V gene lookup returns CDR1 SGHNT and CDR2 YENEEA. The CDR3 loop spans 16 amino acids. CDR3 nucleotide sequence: TGTGCCAGCAGCTTACAGGGTAGATCGAACACCGGGGAGCTGTTTTTT. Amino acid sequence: CASSLQGRSNTGELFF.

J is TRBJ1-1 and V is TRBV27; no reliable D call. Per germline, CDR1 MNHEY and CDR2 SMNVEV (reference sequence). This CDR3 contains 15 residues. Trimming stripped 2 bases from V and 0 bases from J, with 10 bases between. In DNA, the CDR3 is TGTGCCAGCAGTTTAGAGGCGGCTTTGAACACTGAAGCTTTCTTT. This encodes CASSLEAALNTEAFF.

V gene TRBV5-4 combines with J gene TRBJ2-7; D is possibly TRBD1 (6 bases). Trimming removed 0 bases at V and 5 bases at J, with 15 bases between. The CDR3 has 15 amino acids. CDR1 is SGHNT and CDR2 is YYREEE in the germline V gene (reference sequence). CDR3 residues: CASSLGSGGGDEQYF. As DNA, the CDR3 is TGTGCCAGCAGCTTGGGTTCTGGGGGCGGCGACGAGCAGTACTTC.

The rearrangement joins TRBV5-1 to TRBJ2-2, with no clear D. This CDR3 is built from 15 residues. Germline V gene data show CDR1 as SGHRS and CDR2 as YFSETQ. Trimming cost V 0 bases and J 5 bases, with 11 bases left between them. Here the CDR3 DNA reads TGCGCCAGCAGCTTGGAAGAGGACCCAACCGGGGAGCTGTTTTTT. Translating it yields CASSLEEDPTGELFF.

The CDR3 nucleotides read TGCGCCAGCAGTGAGTCTTCGGCAGGTTTAGGGGATGAGCAGTTCTTC. Protein: CASSESSAGLGDEQFF. The V and J genes are TRBV10-1 and TRBJ2-1, with D possibly matching TRBD1 (5 bases). The germline V gene encodes CDR1 WNHNN and CDR2 SYGVQD (reference sequence). Trimming cost V 0 bases and J 8 bases, with 17 bases left between them. The CDR3 spans 16 residues.

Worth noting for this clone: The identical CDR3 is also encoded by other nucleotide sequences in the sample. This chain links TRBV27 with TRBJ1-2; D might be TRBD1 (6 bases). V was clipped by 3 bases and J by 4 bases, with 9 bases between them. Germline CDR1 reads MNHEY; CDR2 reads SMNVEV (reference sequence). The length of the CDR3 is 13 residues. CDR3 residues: CASSFSDSYGYTF. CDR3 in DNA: TGTGCCAGCAGTTTCTCGGACAGCTATGGCTACACCTTC.

The CDR3 bases are TGTGCCTGGAGTGTGTGGGAGGACCACGAGCAGTACTTC. It is translated as CAWSVWEDHEQYF. The chain is built from TRBV30 and TRBJ2-7; perhaps TRBD2 as D (6 bases). The germline V gene encodes CDR1 GTSNPN and CDR2 SVGIG (reference sequence). This CDR3 has 13 amino acids. V was pared by 0 bases and J by 5 bases, with 11 bases between.

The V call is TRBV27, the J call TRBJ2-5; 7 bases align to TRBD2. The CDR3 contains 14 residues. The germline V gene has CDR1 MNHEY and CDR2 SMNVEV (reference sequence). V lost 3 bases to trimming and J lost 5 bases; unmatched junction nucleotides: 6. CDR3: CASSFGGGGETQYF. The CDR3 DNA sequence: TGTGCCAGCAGTTTTGGGGGGGGTGGGGAGACCCAGTACTTC.

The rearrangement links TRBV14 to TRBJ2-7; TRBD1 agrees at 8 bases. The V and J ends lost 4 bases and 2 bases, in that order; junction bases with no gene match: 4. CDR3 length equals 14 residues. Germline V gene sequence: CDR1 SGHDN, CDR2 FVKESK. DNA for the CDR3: TGTGCCAGCAGCCTCGGGACAGGTACCTACGAGCAGTACTTC. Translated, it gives CASSLGTGTYEQYF.

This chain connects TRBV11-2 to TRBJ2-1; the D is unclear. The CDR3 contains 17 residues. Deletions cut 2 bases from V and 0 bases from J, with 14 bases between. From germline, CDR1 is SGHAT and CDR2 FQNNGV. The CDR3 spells CASSLFPSESSYNEQFF. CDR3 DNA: TGTGCCAGCAGCTTATTTCCCTCGGAGAGCTCCTACAATGAGCAGTTCTTC.

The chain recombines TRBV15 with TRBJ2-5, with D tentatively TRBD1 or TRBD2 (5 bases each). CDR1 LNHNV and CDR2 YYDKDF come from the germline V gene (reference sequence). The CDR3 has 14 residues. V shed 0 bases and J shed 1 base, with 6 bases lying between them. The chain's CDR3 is CATSREGRQETQYF. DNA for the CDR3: TGTGCCACCAGCAGAGAGGGACGCCAAGAGACCCAGTACTTC. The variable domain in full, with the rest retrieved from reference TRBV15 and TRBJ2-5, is DAMVIQNPRYQVTQFGKPVTLSCSQTLNHNVMYWYQQKSSQAPKLLFHYYDKDFNNEADTPDNFQSRRPNTSFCFLDIRSPGLGDTAMYLCATSREGRQETQYFGPGTRLLVL.

Here the CDR3 DNA reads TGTGCCAGCAGCCGCGAGGACGGCCTGAACACTGAAGCTTTCTTT. Its translation is CASSREDGLNTEAFF. The chain carries TRBV7-9 and TRBJ1-1; no firm D call. Germline V gene lookup returns CDR1 SEHNR and CDR2 FQNEAQ (reference sequence). Deletions cut 5 bases from V and 0 bases from J, with 13 bases between. This CDR3 spans 15 amino acids.

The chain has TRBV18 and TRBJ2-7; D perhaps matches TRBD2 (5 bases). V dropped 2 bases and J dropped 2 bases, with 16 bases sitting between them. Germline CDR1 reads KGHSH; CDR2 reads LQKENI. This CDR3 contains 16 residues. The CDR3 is CASSPNRGRGTYEQYF. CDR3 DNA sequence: TGTGCCAGCTCACCAAATCGAGGGAGAGGGACCTACGAGCAGTACTTC.

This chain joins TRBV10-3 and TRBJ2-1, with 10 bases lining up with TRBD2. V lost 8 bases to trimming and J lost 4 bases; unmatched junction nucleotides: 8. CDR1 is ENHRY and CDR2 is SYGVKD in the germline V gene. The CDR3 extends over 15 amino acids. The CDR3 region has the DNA TGTGCCATCGGGGATGCTAGCGGGAGTTACAATGAGCAGTTCTTC. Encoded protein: CAIGDASGSYNEQFF.